Listed below are T cell receptor beta chains from one sample, sequenced in a study of T cell responses to AZD1222 COVID-19 vaccine. The table came from immunoSEQ multiplex PCR; TCRdb's copy has only in-frame clones and leaves some out. The sample consists of roughly 100,000 clones, approximately 88% of them appearing once. The specimen comprised peripheral blood, sampled on day 0 of AZD1222 vaccination. These receptors all stem from an adult in good health. CDR3s include the opening cysteine and the closing phenylalanine or tryptophan. The D gene is left open where the match is weak. Size is omitted from some rows. Given values are once, few, many or a class for expanded clones.

j_call | clone_size | v_call | d_call | cdr3_nt | cdr3_aa
TRBJ2-7 | . | TRBV28 | . | TGTGCCAGCAGTTCCCTTACAGGGGGGGTCTCCGAGCAGTACTTC | CASSSLTGGVSEQYF
TRBJ1-1 | . | TRBV10-3 | . | TGTGCCATCAGTGGCACAAGAGGGGACACTGAAGCTTTCTTT | CAISGTRGDTEAFF
TRBJ2-7 | . | TRBV6-2/TRBV6-3 | TRBD2 | TGTGCCAGCAGTGCCCGACTAGCGGACGCCTACGAGCAGTACTTC | CASSARLADAYEQYF
TRBJ1-3 | . | TRBV7-2 | TRBD1 | TGTGCCAGCAGCTCGACAGGGGCCGGAAACACCATATATTTT | CASSSTGAGNTIYF
TRBJ2-7 | . | TRBV7-8 | TRBD1 | TGTGCCAGCAGCCGAGGGACAGGGGTGAGGGAGCAGTACTTC | CASSRGTGVREQYF
TRBJ1-1 | . | TRBV6-5 | . | TGTGCCAGCAGTTACTCGAGAACCTCCGAAGCTTTCTTT | CASSYSRTSEAFF
TRBJ1-6 | few | TRBV18 | TRBD1 | TGTGCCAGCTCACCGGTCCCGGGACAGGGAAGAGAGTATAATTCACCCCTCCACTTT | CASSPVPGQGREYNSPLHF
TRBJ1-6 | . | TRBV2 | . | TGTGCCAGCAGTGAAGGGCAGGAGTATTCACCCCTCCACTTT | CASSEGQEYSPLHF
TRBJ1-4 | . | TRBV4-3 | TRBD1 | TGCGCCAGCAGCCAAGATCCCAGGGGGAAACAGGGGGCGGGTAATGAAAAACTGTTTTTT | CASSQDPRGKQGAGNEKLFF
TRBJ1-5 | . | TRBV6-1 | TRBD1 | TGTGCCAGCAGTGAACCCCCCGGGACAGGCAATCAGCCCCAGCATTTT | CASSEPPGTGNQPQHF
TRBJ2-3 | . | TRBV7-2 | TRBD2 | TGTGCCAGCAGCCCAGGCCGCTTGCGGGGGGGCAAAGATACGCAGTATTTT | CASSPGRLRGGKDTQYF
TRBJ2-6 | once | TRBV5-1 | . | TGCGCCAGCAGCCCGACTCGCGGGATATCTGGGGCCAACGTCCTGACTTTC | CASSPTRGISGANVLTF
TRBJ1-2 | once | TRBV29-1 | . | TGCAGCGTTCTAAGTCTGACAGGCTACACCTTC | CSVLSLTGYTF
TRBJ1-3 | . | TRBV6-5 | . | TGTGCCAGCAGTTTCGTTGAGGGGACGGGCACCATATATTTT | CASSFVEGTGTIYF
TRBJ2-3 | . | TRBV2 | . | TGTGCCAGCGGGGGCGGGGCAACGCAGTATTTT | CASGGGATQYF
TRBJ2-1 | . | TRBV5-1 | TRBD2 | TGCGCCAGCAGCACCAAGGGACTAGCGAGGAGCTCCTACAATGAGCAGTTCTTC | CASSTKGLARSSYNEQFF
TRBJ1-6 | . | TRBV30 | . | TGTGCCTGGAGTAGAGGGCTCTCCTATAATTCGCCCCTCCACTTT | CAWSRGLSYNSPLHF
TRBJ1-4 | . | TRBV12-5 | . | TGTGCTAGTGGTTTGGCCACGGAGACCGAAAAACTGTTTTTT | CASGLATETEKLFF
TRBJ1-3 | . | TRBV6-2/TRBV6-3 | . | TGTGCCAGCAGCGGACAGTTCTCTGGAAACACCATATATTTT | CASSGQFSGNTIYF
TRBJ1-1 | . | TRBV19 | . | TGTGCCAGTAGTGCCGCCGTTGGTGGGACAATGCGTAACACTGAAGCTTTCTTT | CASSAAVGGTMRNTEAFF
TRBJ2-1 | . | TRBV12-3/TRBV12-4 | . | TGTGCCAGCAGACCAACAGGAAATGAGCAGTTCTTC | CASRPTGNEQFF
TRBJ2-5 | few | TRBV11-2 | . | TGTGCCAGCAGCTTAGATCGGGTATACGGGTACCAAGAGACCCAGTACTTC | CASSLDRVYGYQETQYF
TRBJ1-6 | . | TRBV5-5 | TRBD1 | TGTGCCAGCAGCTTGTTTGCAGGGGGCATTGGTTCACCCCTCCACTTT | CASSLFAGGIGSPLHF
TRBJ2-3 | once | TRBV4-3 | TRBD2 | TGCGCCAGCAGCCAAGCACGGACTAGCGGGACTACCACAGATACGCAGTATTTT | CASSQARTSGTTTDTQYF
TRBJ1-1 | . | TRBV11-3 | . | TGTGCCAGCAGCCACCCCCGAAGGAACACTGAAGCTTTCTTT | CASSHPRRNTEAFF
TRBJ1-1 | . | TRBV5-6 | . | TGTGCCAGCAGCTTAGAACCGCGAGACACTGAAGCTTTCTTT | CASSLEPRDTEAFF
TRBJ1-3 | . | TRBV3-1/TRBV3-2 | . | TGTGCCAGCAGCTCAGCTGGGAGTGGAAACACCATATATTTT | CASSSAGSGNTIYF
TRBJ2-5 | few | TRBV3-1/TRBV3-2 | . | TGTGCCAGCAGCCAAGGATCTAGCAGGTTGACCCAGTACTTC | CASSQGSSRLTQYF